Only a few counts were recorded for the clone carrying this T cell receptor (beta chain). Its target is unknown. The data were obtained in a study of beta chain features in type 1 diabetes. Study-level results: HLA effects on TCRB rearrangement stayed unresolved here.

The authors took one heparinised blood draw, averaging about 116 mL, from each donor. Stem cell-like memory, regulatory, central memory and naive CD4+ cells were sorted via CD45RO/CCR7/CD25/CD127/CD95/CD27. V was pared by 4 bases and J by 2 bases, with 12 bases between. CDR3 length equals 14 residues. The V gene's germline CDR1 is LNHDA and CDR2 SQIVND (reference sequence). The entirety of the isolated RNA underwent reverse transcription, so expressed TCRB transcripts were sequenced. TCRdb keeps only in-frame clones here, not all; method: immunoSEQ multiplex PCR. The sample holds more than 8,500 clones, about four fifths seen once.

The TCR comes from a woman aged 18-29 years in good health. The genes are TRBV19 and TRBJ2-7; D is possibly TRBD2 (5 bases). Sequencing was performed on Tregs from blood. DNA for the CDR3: TGTGCCAGTAGTAAGGTTTACGGGACCTACGAGCAGTACTTC. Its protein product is CASSKVYGTYEQYF. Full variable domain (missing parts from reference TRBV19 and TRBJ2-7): DGGITQSPKYLFRKEGQNVTLSCEQNLNHDAMYWYRQDPGQGLRLIYYSQIVNDFQKGDIAEGYSVSREKKESFPLTVTSAQKNPTAFYLCASSKVYGTYEQYFGPGTRLTVT.